These T cell receptor beta chains were read from a single sample in a study of cytomegalovirus exposure and HLA in healthy donors. Sequencing used immunoSEQ multiplex PCR; TCRdb keeps in-frame clones, though not all of them. Of over 150,000 clones in the sample, 60% to 85% were seen once. Sequenced sample: PBMCs. These receptors came from a woman between 50 and 59 years old in good health and CMV-seropositive. Each CDR3 is given with its conserved first and last residue. D genes are given only for firm matches. Clone size is stated in some rows and not others, as once, few, many or a class when expanded.

j_call clone_size d_call v_call cdr3_nt cdr3_aa
TRBJ2-6 NA NA TRBV9 TGTGCCAGCAGCGTTGACAGCTCTGGGGCCAACGTCCTGACTTTC CASSVDSSGANVLTF
TRBJ1-5 few NA TRBV5-1 TGCGCCAGCAGCTTGGGTCAGGACAGCCAGCCCCAGCATTTT CASSLGQDSQPQHF
TRBJ1-3 NA NA TRBV5-1 TGCGCCAGCAGCCCGACAAGCTCTGGAAACACCATATATTTT CASSPTSSGNTIYF
TRBJ1-5 NA NA TRBV30 TGTGCCTGGAGCACAGGGACGGGATCTATTAATCAGCCCCAGCATTTT CAWSTGTGSINQPQHF
TRBJ2-3 NA NA TRBV19 TGTGCCAGTAGTCCCGGAGGTAGCACAGATACGCAGTATTTT CASSPGGSTDTQYF
TRBJ1-1 NA NA TRBV7-2 TGTGCCAGCAGCTTAGGAATCAGTATTAAAGCTTTCTTT CASSLGISIKAFF
TRBJ2-5 few TRBD2 TRBV30 TGTGCCTGGAGGGGGGGGACGATAGAGACCCAGTACTTC CAWRGGTIETQYF
TRBJ2-7 NA NA TRBV28 TGTGCCAGCAGGACAGGCCCCTACGAGCAGTACTTC CASRTGPYEQYF
TRBJ1-4 NA NA TRBV7-2 TGTGCCAGCAGCTTAGTCGCGACAGTGGATAATGAAAAACTGTTTTTT CASSLVATVDNEKLFF
TRBJ2-5 NA NA TRBV6-6 TGTGCCAGCACCGGACTATCCCGCCAAGAGACCCAGTACTTC CASTGLSRQETQYF
TRBJ2-7 NA NA TRBV7-2 TGTGCCAGCAGCTCGGACTACCCCTACGAGCAGTACTTC CASSSDYPYEQYF
TRBJ2-1 NA TRBD2 TRBV27 TGTGCCAGCGGATTCCGAACTAGCGGGTACAATGAGCAGTTCTTC CASGFRTSGYNEQFF
TRBJ2-1 NA TRBD2 TRBV2 TGTGCCAGCAGTGATCAAACGGGAGGAGACGTAGGGCAGTTCTTC CASSDQTGGDVGQFF
TRBJ2-2 NA TRBD2 TRBV29-1 TGCAGCGTACGCCCTTCGTCGGGAGGTTCTACCGGGGAGCTGTTTTTT CSVRPSSGGSTGELFF
TRBJ1-1 NA NA TRBV25-1 TGTGCCAGCAGTGACCCGGGCACTGAAGCTTTCTTT CASSDPGTEAFF
TRBJ2-5 NA NA TRBV20-1 TGCAGTGCTGGGGGGGCGGCCCAGTACTTC CSAGGAAQYF
TRBJ1-2 NA NA TRBV7-9 TGTGCCAGCAGTACAGGGAACTATGGCTACACCTTC CASSTGNYGYTF
TRBJ1-2 NA TRBD1 TRBV5-4 TGTGCCAGCAGCTTGTACAGGGGGCAGGGCTACACCTTC CASSLYRGQGYTF
TRBJ1-1 NA NA TRBV30 TGTGCCTGGAGTGCGAGTCAGAACACTGAAGCTTTCTTT CAWSASQNTEAFF
TRBJ1-2 NA TRBD1 TRBV6-5 TGTGCCAGCAGCCCAACAGGGGACTATGGCTACACCTTC CASSPTGDYGYTF
TRBJ2-1 NA TRBD2 TRBV5-1 TGCGCCAGCAGCCCGGGGGGGCAGAGCTCCTACAATGAGCAGTTCTTC CASSPGGQSSYNEQFF
TRBJ2-7 NA TRBD2 TRBV6-5 TGTGCCAGCAGAGCGGGAAACCCCTACGAGCAGTACTTC CASRAGNPYEQYF
TRBJ2-1 NA TRBD1 TRBV11-3 TGTGCCAGCAGCTTACGACAGGGGCGATTCAATGAGCAGTTCTTC CASSLRQGRFNEQFF
TRBJ1-1 NA NA TRBV7-2 TGTGCCAGCAGCTCATATCAGGGTAGCACTGAAGCTTTCTTT CASSSYQGSTEAFF
TRBJ1-2 NA TRBD1 TRBV5-4 TGTGCCAGCAGCTTCGGGGACAGGGGAGACTATGGCTACACCTTC CASSFGDRGDYGYTF
TRBJ2-1 NA TRBD2 TRBV4-2 TGTGCCAGCAGCCAAGACTCCATCCTAGCGGGCCTCTACAATGAGCAGTTCTTC CASSQDSILAGLYNEQFF
TRBJ2-5 NA NA TRBV14 TGTGCCAGCAGCCAAGGAGCGGTATCCCAAGAGACCCAGTACTTC CASSQGAVSQETQYF
TRBJ2-3 once TRBD2 TRBV11-3 TGTGCCAGCAGCGCCCGGGGGAGCGGGGGCACAGATACGCAGTATTTT CASSARGSGGTDTQYF
TRBJ2-7 few TRBD1 TRBV6-6 TGTGCCAGCAGTTACGAAGGGACAGGGAGATACGAGCAGTACTTC CASSYEGTGRYEQYF
TRBJ2-1 NA NA TRBV7-8 TGTGCCAGCAGCTCCCCGGGCGGAGGCTACAATGAGCAGTTCTTC CASSSPGGGYNEQFF
TRBJ2-7 few TRBD1 TRBV27 TGTGCCAGCAGTAGATACAGGGGGCTCTACGAGCAGTACTTC CASSRYRGLYEQYF
TRBJ1-5 NA TRBD1 TRBV23-1 TGCGCCAGCAGTCAATCCCCTGACAGGGGAAAACAGCCCCAGCATTTT CASSQSPDRGKQPQHF
TRBJ2-1 NA NA TRBV7-9 TGTGCCAGCAGCGCAGCTAGCGTTTCCTACAATGAGCAGTTCTTC CASSAASVSYNEQFF
TRBJ1-2 NA TRBD1 TRBV27 TGTGCCAGCAGTCCCCTGGGGACAGGCGCTTCTGGCTACACCTTC CASSPLGTGASGYTF
TRBJ2-2 NA NA TRBV18 TGTGCCAGCTCACCACGCACAGTTCAATCCGGGGAGCTGTTTTTT CASSPRTVQSGELFF
TRBJ2-1 few TRBD2 TRBV9 TGTGCCAGCAGCGTAGAGGCGGCGCTAGCGGGAGTAACGGATGAGCAGTTCTTC CASSVEAALAGVTDEQFF
TRBJ2-6 once NA TRBV5-4 TGTGCCAGCAGCTTGGTTATGGGGGCAGATGGGGCCAACGTCCTGACTTTC CASSLVMGADGANVLTF
TRBJ2-3 NA NA TRBV18 TGTGCCAGCTCCCCCAGGCAGGCCGATTTGGTGGCGCAGTATTTT CASSPRQADLVAQYF
TRBJ1-5 NA TRBD1 TRBV19 TGTGCCATTTCACAGGGGAGAAGCAATCAGCCCCAGCATTTT CAISQGRSNQPQHF
TRBJ2-1 NA NA TRBV7-3 TGTGCCAGCAGCTTAGGGAGTGAGCAGTTCTTC CASSLGSEQFF
TRBJ1-2 NA NA TRBV7-9 TGTGCCAGCAGCTTAGCGATGGGGGCCCAGGCGGGCTACACCTTC CASSLAMGAQAGYTF
TRBJ2-5 NA NA TRBV9 TGTGCCAGCAGCGTAAGAGGTTCGCAAGAGACCCAGTACTTC CASSVRGSQETQYF
TRBJ1-2 NA TRBD1 TRBV19 TGTGCCAGTCGCGGTGCCGGAGGGGGCATCGGCTATGGCTACACCTTC CASRGAGGGIGYGYTF
TRBJ1-3 NA NA TRBV2 TGTGCCAGCAGTGACCAGAGACAGGTCTCTGGAAACACCATATATTTT CASSDQRQVSGNTIYF
TRBJ1-4 NA NA TRBV7-8 TGTGCCAGCAGCCACACCTTCCAGCTAGGCGATGAAAAACTGTTTTTT CASSHTFQLGDEKLFF
TRBJ1-1 NA TRBD1 TRBV2 TGTGCCAGCGGACAGGAGCCTCACACTGAAGCTTTCTTT CASGQEPHTEAFF
TRBJ2-2 NA TRBD2 TRBV6-1 TGTGCCAGCAGTGAGCGCGGGAGGGCCCGGGGCACCGGGGAGCTGTTTTTT CASSERGRARGTGELFF
TRBJ1-2 NA NA TRBV5-6 TGTGCCAGCAGCTTGGACGCGAGGGGAGGCAGAAACTATGGCTACACCTTC CASSLDARGGRNYGYTF
TRBJ2-7 few TRBD1 TRBV18 TGTGCCAGCTCACTCGGACAGGGTGGCTACGAGCAGTACTTC CASSLGQGGYEQYF
TRBJ2-5 NA TRBD1 TRBV7-2 TGTGCCAGCAGCTTGGTCAGGGGGCGCCAAGAGACCCAGTACTTC CASSLVRGRQETQYF
TRBJ1-1 NA TRBD1 TRBV7-3 TGTGCCAGCAGCGGACAGGGACCGGGGACTGAAGCTTTCTTT CASSGQGPGTEAFF
TRBJ1-6 NA TRBD1 TRBV6-6 TGTGCCGGGACAGGGGGTAATAATTCACCCCTCCACTTT CAGTGGNNSPLHF
TRBJ2-3 NA TRBD2 TRBV25-1 TGTGCCAGTCGGGAGGCCACAGATACGCAGTATTTT CASREATDTQYF
TRBJ2-3 once NA TRBV7-2 TGTGCCAGCAGCTTAGGTCCCGGCGGGCTCACAGATACGCAGTATTTT CASSLGPGGLTDTQYF